This TCR beta chain was obtained from a study of identical twins. Template switching supplied a universal primer site; unique molecular identifiers were carried on the cDNA. TCRdb analysed the 5' RACE reads with MiXCR anew, one entry per CDR3 protein. The data hold about 530,000 distinct CDR3 sequences, with about 22% observed a single time. Unmatched junction bases numbered 7, after V lost 4 bases and J lost 10 bases. CDR3 length: 15 residues. CDR1 is SEHNR and CDR2 is FQNEAQ in the germline V gene (reference sequence). The sample was also linked to a second study, of yellow fever vaccine responses in identical twins.

The rearrangement joins TRBV7-9 to TRBJ1-6, with 10 bases lining up with TRBD1. Sequencing used CD4+ T cells sorted from blood. The TCR was taken from a woman aged 18-29 years in good health. The CDR3 nucleotides are TGTGCCAGCAGCTACCGGGACAGGGGTATCTCACCCCTCCACTTT. It codes for CASSYRDRGISPLHF.